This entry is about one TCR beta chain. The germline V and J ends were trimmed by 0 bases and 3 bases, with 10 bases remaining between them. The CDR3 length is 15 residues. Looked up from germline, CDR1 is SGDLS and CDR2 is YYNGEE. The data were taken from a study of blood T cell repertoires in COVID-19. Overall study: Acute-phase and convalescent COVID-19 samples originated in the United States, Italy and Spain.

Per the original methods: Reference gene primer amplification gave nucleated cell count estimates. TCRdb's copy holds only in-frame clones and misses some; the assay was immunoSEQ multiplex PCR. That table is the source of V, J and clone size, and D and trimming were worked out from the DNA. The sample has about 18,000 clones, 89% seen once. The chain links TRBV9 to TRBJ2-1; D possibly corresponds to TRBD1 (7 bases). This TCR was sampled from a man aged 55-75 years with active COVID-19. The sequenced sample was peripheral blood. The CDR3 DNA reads TGTGCCAGCAGCGTAGGGCAGGGGGGCTACAATGAGCAGTTCTTC. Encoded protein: CASSVGQGGYNEQFF. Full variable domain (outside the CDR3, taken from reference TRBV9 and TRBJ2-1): DSGVTQTPKHLITATGQRVTLRCSPRSGDLSVYWYQQSLDQGLQFLIQYYNGEERAKGNILERFSAQQFPDLHSELNLSSLELGDSALYFCASSVGQGGYNEQFFGPGTRLTVL.